Detailed here is one T cell receptor beta chain. Sequenced by immunoSEQ multiplex PCR; TCRdb stores in-frame clones only, minus some. The sample includes more than 95,000 clones, 75% to 90% of them seen just once. The sample belongs to a study of glioma-infiltrating T cells after dendritic cell vaccination. Time point noted: after dendritic cell vaccination, including at tumor progression/relapse. The CDR3 contains 14 residues. With V trimmed by 7 bases and J by 8 bases, 12 bases remained unmatched. Germline-derived CDR1 and CDR2 are MNHNS and SASEGT. The V call is TRBV6-1, the J call TRBJ1-1, with 8 nucleotides matching TRBD1. This receptor was identified in a human donor with glioblastoma. The source material was blood, sampled after dendritic cell vaccination. As DNA, the CDR3 is TGTGCCAGCATGAAGGACAGGGTGGTTGTCGAAGCTTTCTTT. Its protein is CASMKDRVVVEAFF.